This T cell receptor (beta chain) was sequenced in a study of CD4 T cells in relation to SARS-CoV-2 and coronaviruses. Before the COVID-19 pandemic, during about 2010-2019, CD4+ T cells were taken from unexposed donors. TCRdb keeps only in-frame clones here, not all; method: immunoSEQ multiplex PCR. The sample includes some 64,000 clones, approximately 94% of them seen just once. The clonotype was recovered from a human donor in good health. Sample: naive CD4+ T cells from PBMCs. Subset reported: naive CD4+ T cells isolated by negative enrichment.

The CDR3 DNA reads TGCAGTGCTAGAGATAACAACGAGCAGTACTTC. Protein sequence: CSARDNNEQYF. The J gene is TRBJ2-7, the V gene TRBV20-1, with D uncertain. The CDR3 contains 11 residues. Trimming took off 0 bases at V and 5 bases at J, with 5 bases between the two ends. Germline CDR1 and CDR2: DFQATT and SNEGSKA (reference sequence).